This TCR beta chain was identified during a study of blood T cell repertoires in COVID-19. The CDR3 totals 17 residues. Per germline, CDR1 MNHEY and CDR2 SVGEGT. The ends lost 4 bases at V and 2 bases at J; junction bases unmatched: 8. The protocol was immunoSEQ multiplex PCR, while the TCRdb copy is restricted to in-frame clones and leaves out a portion. This sample has more than 95,000 clones, with around 85% found just once. This clone has just a few counts. The sample taken for sequencing was peripheral blood. The chain couples TRBV6-2 or TRBV6-3 to TRBJ2-7, with 13 bases aligning to TRBD2. The receptor comes from an elderly woman with COVID-19, enrolled during active disease. The CDR3 protein is CASSSSVGTSGAYEQYF. The CDR3 DNA follows: TGTGCCAGCAGTTCGAGTGTCGGGACTAGCGGGGCCTACGAGCAGTACTTC.